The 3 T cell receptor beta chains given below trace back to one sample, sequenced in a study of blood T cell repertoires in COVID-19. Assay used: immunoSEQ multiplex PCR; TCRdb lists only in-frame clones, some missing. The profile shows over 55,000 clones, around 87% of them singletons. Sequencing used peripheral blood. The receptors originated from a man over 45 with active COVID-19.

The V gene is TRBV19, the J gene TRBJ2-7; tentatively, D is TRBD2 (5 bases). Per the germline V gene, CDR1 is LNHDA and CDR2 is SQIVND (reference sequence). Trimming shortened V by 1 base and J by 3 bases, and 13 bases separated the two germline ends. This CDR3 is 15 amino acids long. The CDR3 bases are TGTGCCAGTAGTATAGCGGAGGTCCTGGGCTACGAGCAGTACTTC. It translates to CASSIAEVLGYEQYF.

In DNA, the CDR3 is TGTGCCAGCAGCTTTCCCGGACAATCGAGCTCCTACAATGAGCAGTTCTTC. Protein product: CASSFPGQSSSYNEQFF. The genes are TRBV7-2 and TRBJ2-1, with D possibly being TRBD1 (5 bases). Germline CDR1 SGHTA, CDR2 FQGNSA. The CDR3 covers 17 residues. Trimming took off 3 bases at V and 0 bases at J, with 15 bases between the two ends.

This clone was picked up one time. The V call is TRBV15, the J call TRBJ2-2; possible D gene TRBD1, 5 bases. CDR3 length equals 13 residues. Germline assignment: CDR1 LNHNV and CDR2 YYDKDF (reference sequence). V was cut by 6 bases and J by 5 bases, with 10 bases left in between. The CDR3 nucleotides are TGTGCCACCAGAGGGGCACGGACCGGGGAGCTGTTTTTT. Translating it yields CATRGARTGELFF.